A single sample is the source of the 20 T cell receptor beta chains below, sequenced in a study of T cell responses to AZD1222 COVID-19 vaccine. Using immunoSEQ multiplex PCR, the repertoire was profiled, and TCRdb retains in-frame clones only, with some absent. Of approximately 190,000 clones in the sample, approximately 94% were seen once. The sample here was peripheral blood, taken on day 0 of AZD1222 vaccination. The origin of the receptors is an adult in good health.

The J gene is TRBJ1-5, the V gene TRBV6-6; 12 bases are shared with TRBD1. The length of the CDR3 is 17 residues. Germline loops: CDR1 MNHNY, CDR2 SVGAGI (reference sequence). J lost 2 bases, V lost 5 bases, and 7 bases had no gene match. In DNA, the CDR3 is TGTGCCAGCAGTCCGGGACAGGGGGCTTCGGGCAATCAGCCCCAGCATTTT. This sequence encodes CASSPGQGASGNQPQHF.

The V call is TRBV27, the J call TRBJ2-2; D is undetermined. CDR1 is MNHEY and CDR2 is SMNVEV in the germline V gene (reference sequence). The V gene lost 6 bases and the J gene lost 5 bases, with 13 bases spanning the gap. The CDR3 covers 14 residues. DNA for the CDR3: TGTGCCAGCAGGCCTCTAAGGGAAACCGGGGAGCTGTTTTTT. It translates to CASRPLRETGELFF.

The chain carries TRBV5-1 and TRBJ2-7; TRBD2 matches 8 bases. This CDR3 has 16 residues. CDR1 and CDR2 from the germline V gene are SGHRS and YFSETQ. Trimming cost V 7 bases and J 1 base; bases outside gene matches: 13. CDR3 in DNA: TGCGCCAGCCATCACGGAGGCGGGAGGACGTCCTACGAGCAGTACTTC. It specifies CASHHGGGRTSYEQYF.

The CDR3: CASSPGREQFF. The CDR3 DNA sequence: TGTGCCAGCAGTCCCGGCAGGGAGCAGTTCTTC. The V gene is TRBV2, the J gene TRBJ2-1; D gene uncertain. Trimming left V 5 bases short and J 10 bases short, with 9 bases between. The germline V gene has CDR1 SNHLY and CDR2 FYNNEI. This CDR3 has 11 amino acids.

The gene calls are TRBV2 and TRBJ2-1; 12 bases agree with TRBD2. The CDR3 is 15 amino acids. The V and J ends lost 4 bases and 4 bases, in that order; junction bases with no gene match: 2. Germline V gene data show CDR1 as SNHLY and CDR2 as FYNNEI. CDR3 loop: CASSAGLAGYNEQFF. The CDR3 DNA is TGTGCCAGCAGTGCTGGACTAGCGGGATACAATGAGCAGTTCTTC.

Only a few counts were recorded for this clone. The chain joins TRBV13 to TRBJ1-4; the D gene is possibly TRBD1 (6 bases). Germline loops: CDR1 PRHDT, CDR2 FYEKMQ (reference sequence). This CDR3 region has 15 residues. The ends were cut back, 0 bases at V and 3 bases at J, with 8 bases in the middle. As DNA, the CDR3 is TGTGCCAGCAGCTTAGGGCCAGGGGCTAATGAAAAACTGTTTTTT. As protein: CASSLGPGANEKLFF.

The chain recombines TRBV19 with TRBJ2-3, with unresolved D. The CDR3 is made up of 14 amino acids. V was cut by 1 base and J by 0 bases, with 5 bases left in between. Germline V gene data show CDR1 as LNHDA and CDR2 as SQIVND (reference sequence). CDR3 sequence reads: CASSIGSSTDTQYF. The CDR3 DNA reads TGTGCCAGTAGTATAGGGTCTAGCACAGATACGCAGTATTTT.

The chain links TRBV5-5 to TRBJ1-1; D may be TRBD1 (5 bases). The CDR3 spans 16 residues. Trimming removed 4 bases from V and 4 bases from J, with 20 bases in between. The germline V gene encodes CDR1 SGHKS and CDR2 YYEKEE (reference sequence). The CDR3 nucleotides read TGTGCCAGCAGCCGAGGGGTGGGGCTTAGGGTCACTGAAGCTTTCTTT. Translation gives CASSRGVGLRVTEAFF.

The rearrangement joins TRBV18 to TRBJ2-1; 13 bases fit TRBD2. CDR3 length equals 16 residues. The germline CDR1 and CDR2 sequences are KGHSH and LQKENI. The V and J ends lost 4 bases and 8 bases, in that order; junction bases with no gene match: 8. CDR3 in DNA: TGTGCCAGCTCACAACTAGCGGGAGGGCCCCGAGATGAGCAGTTCTTC. It translates to CASSQLAGGPRDEQFF.

Here the CDR3 reads CASRGPHSSNQPQHF. In DNA, the CDR3 is TGTGCCAGCCGGGGGCCGCATTCGAGCAATCAGCCCCAGCATTTT. V and J are TRBV6-1 and TRBJ1-5; perhaps TRBD1 as D (6 bases). Trimming stripped 8 bases from V and 1 base from J, with 15 bases between. Germline loops: CDR1 MNHNS, CDR2 SASEGT. The CDR3 sequence is 15 residues long.

The chain links TRBV25-1 to TRBJ1-1; TRBD1 is a possible D gene (5 bases). Trimming stripped 6 bases from V and 5 bases from J, with 16 bases between. CDR3 length equals 14 residues. In germline, CDR1 is MGHDK, CDR2 SYGVNS. The CDR3 DNA sequence: TGTGCCAGCAGCCGCCCCCAGGGAGAAACTGAAGCTTTCTTT. As protein: CASSRPQGETEAFF. The whole variable domain, filled in from reference TRBV25-1 and TRBJ1-1, reads EADIYQTPRYLVIGTGKKITLECSQTMGHDKMYWYQQDPGMELHLIHYSYGVNSTEKGDLSSESTVSRIRTEHFPLTLESARPSHTSQYLCASSRPQGETEAFFGQGTRLTVV.

This clone has just one count. This sequence joins TRBV4-3 and TRBJ2-7, with D unresolved. CDR1 is LGHNA and CDR2 is YSLEER in the germline V gene. Trimming removed 0 bases from V and 3 bases from J, with 9 bases in between. The CDR3 loop spans 14 amino acids. The CDR3 DNA is TGCGCCAGCAGCCAAGATACCAGGTTCTACGAGCAGTACTTC. Translated: CASSQDTRFYEQYF.

The V and J genes are TRBV4-1 and TRBJ2-5; the D gene could be TRBD1 or TRBD2 (6 bases each). The CDR3 totals 15 residues. The germline gives CDR1 MGHRA, CDR2 YSYEKL. Trimming removed 1 base at V and 0 bases at J, with 9 bases between. CDR3 sequence: CASSQGGAHQETQYF. The CDR3 DNA follows: TGCGCCAGCAGCCAAGGGGGGGCGCACCAAGAGACCCAGTACTTC.

The chain uses TRBV9 and TRBJ1-1, with TRBD1 as a possible D gene (5 bases). V was shortened by 2 bases and J by 0 bases, with 8 bases between the two germline ends. Germline CDR1 reads SGDLS; CDR2 reads YYNGEE. The CDR3 is 14 residues long. The CDR3 region has the DNA TGTGCCAGCAGCGTGGGACCGATGAACACTGAAGCTTTCTTT. It specifies CASSVGPMNTEAFF.

The chain employs TRBV19 and TRBJ1-5; possible D gene TRBD1, 6 bases. The CDR3 runs to 12 residues. Germline V gives CDR1 LNHDA, CDR2 SQIVND (reference sequence). V gave up 7 bases and J gave up 2 bases, with 6 bases separating them. The CDR3 reads CASKGGNQPQHF. DNA for the CDR3: TGTGCCAGTAAGGGGGGCAATCAGCCCCAGCATTTT.

The chain carries TRBV7-3 and TRBJ2-7, with D tentatively TRBD2 (6 bases). Between the trimmed V and J ends, which lost 5 bases and 2 bases, there was a span of 19 bases. Germline V CDR1 and CDR2: SGHTA, FQGTGA. This CDR3 has 16 amino acids. DNA for the CDR3: TGTGCCAGCAGCGCAACCGGGAGCGGCGTTCCCTACGAGCAGTACTTC. Protein sequence: CASSATGSGVPYEQYF.

The table lists this clone with a count of one. The chain is built from TRBV7-9 and TRBJ2-3, with no clear D. The ends were cut back, 1 base at V and 2 bases at J, with 7 bases in the middle. The CDR3 is 14 residues long. CDR1 SEHNR and CDR2 FQNEAQ come from the germline V gene (reference sequence). The CDR3 protein is CASSLDLDTDTQYF. For the CDR3, the DNA is TGTGCCAGCAGCTTAGATCTGGACACAGATACGCAGTATTTT.

The rearrangement uses TRBV10-3 and TRBJ2-5; D not resolved. This CDR3 is 14 amino acids long. The germline CDR1 and CDR2 sequences are ENHRY and SYGVKD. V shed 6 bases and J shed 1 base, with 12 bases lying between them. The CDR3 sequence is CAISALASQETQYF. CDR3 nucleotide sequence: TGTGCCATCAGCGCTTTAGCCTCCCAAGAGACCCAGTACTTC.

V and J are TRBV9 and TRBJ1-1; D is perhaps TRBD1 (6 bases). From germline, CDR1 is SGDLS and CDR2 YYNGEE. The V end was cut by 1 base, the J end by 3 bases, with 13 bases between. The CDR3 loop spans 15 amino acids. The CDR3 loop reads CASSVSVDRYTEAFF. The DNA for the CDR3 is TGTGCCAGCAGCGTAAGCGTGGACAGATACACTGAAGCTTTCTTT.

The chain has TRBV7-9 and TRBJ2-1; no reliable D call. Germline lookup yields CDR1 SEHNR and CDR2 FQNEAQ (reference sequence). Trimming left V 5 bases short and J 3 bases short, with 14 bases between. The CDR3 length is 15 residues. The CDR3 protein is CASSPASDYYNEQFF. The CDR3 coding sequence is TGTGCCAGCAGCCCCGCGAGTGATTACTACAATGAGCAGTTCTTC. Based on the CDR3 plus reference TRBV7-9 and TRBJ2-1, the full variable domain is DTGVSQNPRHKITKRGQNVTFRCDPISEHNRLYWYRQTLGQGPEFLTYFQNEAQLEKSRLLSDRFSAERPKGSFSTLEIQRTEQGDSAMYLCASSPASDYYNEQFFGPGTRLTVL.